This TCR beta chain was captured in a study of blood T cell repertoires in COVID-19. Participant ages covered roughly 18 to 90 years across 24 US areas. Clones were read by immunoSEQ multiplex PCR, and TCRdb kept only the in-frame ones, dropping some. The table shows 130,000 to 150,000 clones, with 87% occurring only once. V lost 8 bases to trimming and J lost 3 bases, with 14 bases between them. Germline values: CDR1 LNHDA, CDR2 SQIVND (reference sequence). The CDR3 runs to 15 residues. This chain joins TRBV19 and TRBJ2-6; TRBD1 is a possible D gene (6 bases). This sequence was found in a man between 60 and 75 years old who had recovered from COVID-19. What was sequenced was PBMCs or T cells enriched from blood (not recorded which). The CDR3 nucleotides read TGTGCCAGTGCCCCCACAGGGTATGGGGCCAACGTCCTGACTTTC. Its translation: CASAPTGYGANVLTF.